This is a list of T cell receptor beta chains from one sample in a study of long-term antiretroviral therapy in people with HIV. Profiling relied on immunoSEQ multiplex PCR, and the TCRdb table lists in-frame clones only, not all of them. The sample holds 9,500 to 15,000 clones, 65% to 85% seen once. The sequencing here drew on unsorted PBMCs, taken 0.8 years before starting antiretroviral therapy. Receptors originate from a woman between 40 and 55 years old with HIV. Each CDR3 is given without its conserved first and last residue. Fields, in order: V gene, D gene, J gene, CDR3 protein. A D gene is named only where the DNA matches it firmly.

V: TRBV5-1
D: .
J: TRBJ1-1
CDR3: ASTRSLTENTEAF

V: TRBV7-9
D: .
J: TRBJ1-3
CDR3: ASSLHLADTGNTIY

V: TRBV4-3
D: .
J: TRBJ2-2
CDR3: ASSQDQGSTGELF

V: TRBV5-1
D: .
J: TRBJ2-5
CDR3: ASSLGGEVQY

V: TRBV25-1
D: TRBD1
J: TRBJ1-5
CDR3: ASSGTGRGDQPQH

V: TRBV4-1
D: TRBD1
J: TRBJ2-7
CDR3: ASSQDHGTVLIREQY

V: TRBV6-1
D: TRBD1
J: TRBJ2-2
CDR3: ASKGTGGRELF

V: TRBV2
D: .
J: TRBJ2-7
CDR3: ASSVGQVAGEQY

V: TRBV7-2
D: TRBD1
J: TRBJ1-2
CDR3: ASSLGSRGQFGYT

V: TRBV6-1
D: TRBD1
J: TRBJ2-3
CDR3: ASKRTGTDTQY

V: TRBV27
D: .
J: TRBJ2-3
CDR3: ASSFETDRGSSTDTQY

V: TRBV6-6
D: TRBD1
J: TRBJ1-2
CDR3: ASSYAPGQENYGYT

V: TRBV5-6
D: .
J: TRBJ2-7
CDR3: ASSFQNLYEQY

V: TRBV9
D: .
J: TRBJ2-1
CDR3: ASSVGGPSYNEQF

V: TRBV18
D: .
J: TRBJ1-2
CDR3: ASSPPGYGYT

V: TRBV4-1
D: TRBD2
J: TRBJ2-1
CDR3: ASSQERTSIYNEQF

V: TRBV25-1
D: TRBD1
J: TRBJ2-7
CDR3: ASRDYVDRENYEQY

V: TRBV6-1
D: .
J: TRBJ1-2
CDR3: ASSLGSYYGYT

V: TRBV6-6
D: TRBD2
J: TRBJ2-2
CDR3: ASKTGTSVGTGELF

V: TRBV2
D: TRBD1
J: TRBJ2-3
CDR3: ARTGGATDTQY

V: TRBV18
D: TRBD2
J: TRBJ2-7
CDR3: ASSFRTSGYEQY

V: TRBV28
D: .
J: TRBJ1-2
CDR3: ASLPGPNYGYT

V: TRBV18
D: .
J: TRBJ2-1
CDR3: ASSPGGQGSQF

V: TRBV19
D: .
J: TRBJ1-1
CDR3: ASRAPPGGSDTEAF

V: TRBV5-1
D: TRBD1
J: TRBJ2-7
CDR3: ASSPTLPGQGYEQY

V: TRBV10-3
D: .
J: TRBJ2-7
CDR3: AISELGGSYEQY

V: TRBV29-1
D: .
J: TRBJ2-3
CDR3: SVEDPGGKDTQY

V: TRBV5-6
D: TRBD1
J: TRBJ2-3
CDR3: ASSLMGTGQLTDTQY